Sequencing of this T cell receptor beta chain was carried out in a study of T cell changes during pregnancy in multiple sclerosis. Clones were sequenced by immunoSEQ multiplex PCR, and TCRdb holds only the in-frame ones, with some missing. Altogether tens of thousands of clones are present, 80% to 95% being singletons, with the ten largest covering 2.5% to 3%. Germline CDR1 is MNHNY and CDR2 is SVGAGI (reference sequence). This CDR3 spans 16 amino acids. Trimming shortened V by 0 bases and J by 1 base, and 10 bases separated the two germline ends. The sample was peripheral blood, taken in the third trimester of pregnancy. V and J are TRBV6-6 and TRBJ2-1, with a possible D match to TRBD2 (6 bases). The TCR sequence derives from a female donor in good health, enrolled as a control in a pregnancy study. Here the CDR3 DNA reads TGTGCCAGCAGTTACTCGACCGGGACTTCCTACAATGAGCAGTTCTTC. It yields the protein CASSYSTGTSYNEQFF.